The subject of this entry is one TCR beta chain. There is no known antigen for this receptor. Within one base of it there is no much larger clone, and no base qualities were kept. Conventional CD4 T cells were sorted as CD4+CD127+ cells. The control samples were obtained from healthy donors who were not related to the patients. Tconv and Treg cells for TCRbeta sequencing were sorted on a FACSAria flow cytometer. Sorted cells were collected in 5-ml round-bottom polystyrene tubes, and dry cell pellets were stored frozen at -80 degrees C prior to sequencing. These data are taken from a study of B cell selection in AIRE deficiency (dated 2019 in TCRdb). Broadly, across the study: TCRbeta repertoires of sorted blood CD4+ conventional T cells and regulatory T cells were compared between AIRE-deficient patients and healthy controls. The TCR-sequenced cohort comprised about 5 AIRE-deficient APECED patients and about 5 healthy control donors. Broad study findings and their caveats: Shorter CDR3s were found in shared Treg sequences, reflecting a bias toward rearrangements containing few non-templated nucleotide insertions. Only TCRbeta chains were sequenced, and roughly 40% of the Treg sequences shared among healthy donors were also detected in healthy Tconv cells, possibly owing to differing TCRalpha chains. Around a third of the Treg TCRbeta sequences shared among healthy donors were found in patient Tconv cells, which suggests that Treg-biased clones were diverted into the Tconv compartment. Among a few thousand shared Treg TCRbeta sequences, around 31% were shared exclusively among healthy donors and 9% to 9.5% exclusively among patients, which suggests that Treg selection is less efficient in the absence of AIRE. In terms of TCRBV gene usage, CDR3 length and TCR diversity, Tconv and Treg cells from AIRE-deficient patients looked similar to Tconv and Treg cells from healthy donors.

The immunoSEQ platform was used for TCRbeta chain sequencing. Per the source publication's procedure: When conventional T cell repertoires were pooled, 85,000 to 120,000 distinct in-frame TCRbeta sequences were obtained from patients and about 1.5x10^5 from healthy donors. Treg TCRbeta sequences found in two or more individuals were classed as public, and these public Treg TCRbeta sequences were then looked for in Tconv repertoires. Group differences were tested with Mann-Whitney U tests and Bonferroni-Dunn correction in GraphPad Prism 7.03. What TCRdb holds here is the immuneACCESS table cut down to in-frame rearrangements. Part of the clones is not present; checked against another copy, under half of the missing clones reflect an unresolved V gene, and the others are unexplained. V and J calls and clone size are copied from that table; D and trimming were computed from the DNA. A total of some 27,000 clones appear in this sample, just under 97% of them only once. The top ten clonotypes cover roughly 0.23% of the sample.

V and J are truncated by 0 bases and 2 bases respectively, leaving an intervening sequence of 11 bases. The CDR3 has 16 amino acids, counting the end cysteine and phenylalanine. Only CDR3 DNA is held: 48 bases, read in frame from base 1. CDR1 and CDR2, per the germline V gene, are SGHNT and YENEEA. In this chain, TRBV11-3 is recombined with TRBJ2-1; the best D guess is TRBD1, with 7 bases matching. The clonotype was recovered from a human donor in good health. Sequencing was carried out using CD4+CD127+ conventional T cells sorted from PBMCs. This receptor carries the CDR3 CASSLDPGGPYNEQFF. Read as DNA, the sequence is TGTGCCAGCAGCTTAGATCCAGGGGGGCCCTACAATGAGCAGTTCTTC. Here the CDR3 is joined to the reference TRBV11-3 and TRBJ2-1 genes, and the full variable domain is: EAGVVQSPRYKIIEKKQPVAFWCNPISGHNTLYWYLQNLGQGPELLIRYENEEAVDDSQLPKDRFSAERLKGVDSTLKIQPAELGDSAVYLCASSLDPGGPYNEQFFGPGTRLTVL.